These T cell receptor beta chains were read from a single sample in a study of PD-L1 blockade in urothelial cancer. This table comes from immunoSEQ multiplex PCR, and its TCRdb copy is limited to in-frame clones, with some not included. The sample yields approximately 100,000 clones, roughly nine tenths seen once. Sequenced here: PBMCs, sampled around atezolizumab (anti-PD-L1) treatment. The source of these receptors is an elderly woman with urothelial cancer. Both conserved end residues are part of each CDR3. Fields, in order: clone size, V gene, J gene, D gene, CDR3 protein, CDR3 DNA. A D gene is named only where the DNA matches it firmly. Size values are once, few and many counts, or a class for expanded clones, and some rows have none.

>NA|TRBV21-1|TRBJ1-1|NA
CASSTTPGGPEAFF
TGTGCCAGCAGCACCACCCCAGGGGGCCCTGAAGCTTTCTTT
>NA|TRBV30|TRBJ1-4|NA
CACATGTANEKLFF
TGTGCCTGCGCCACAGGGACCGCTAATGAAAAACTGTTTTTT
>NA|TRBV28|TRBJ2-7|TRBD2
CASRRQGGGEQYF
TGTGCCAGCAGACGCCAGGGCGGGGGGGAGCAGTACTTC
>NA|TRBV14|TRBJ2-2|NA
CASSQRTTGELFF
TGTGCCAGCAGCCAAAGAACAACCGGGGAGCTGTTTTTT
>NA|TRBV6-1|TRBJ1-4|NA
CASSPVGGGAQKLFF
TGTGCCAGCAGTCCTGTCGGCGGGGGAGCGCAAAAACTGTTTTTT
>NA|TRBV2|TRBJ1-4|NA
CASNYMRDEKLFF
TGTGCCAGCAATTACATGAGGGATGAAAAACTGTTTTTT
>NA|TRBV9|TRBJ2-1|TRBD2
CASSVGGTSGTGNNEQFF
TGTGCCAGCAGCGTAGGGGGGACTAGCGGGACGGGGAACAATGAGCAGTTCTTC
>NA|TRBV11-2|TRBJ2-5|NA
CASSSDLGRETQYF
TGTGCCAGCAGCTCCGACTTGGGGCGAGAGACCCAGTACTTC
>NA|TRBV5-1|TRBJ2-2|NA
CASSLRPGTGELFF
TGCGCCAGCAGCCTCCGCCCGGGCACCGGGGAGCTGTTTTTT
>NA|TRBV7-3|TRBJ2-1|TRBD1
CASSLSQTYRGNEQFF
TGTGCCAGCAGCTTATCGCAAACTTACAGGGGCAATGAGCAGTTCTTC
>NA|TRBV27|TRBJ2-7|TRBD2
CASSLWREGSYEQYF
TGTGCCAGCAGTTTATGGCGGGAGGGCTCCTACGAGCAGTACTTC
>NA|TRBV6-1|TRBJ1-2|NA
CATRVHRDGYTF
TGTGCCACCAGAGTTCACAGGGATGGCTACACCTTC
>NA|TRBV7-2|TRBJ1-2|NA
CASSLANLGGMNGYTF
TGTGCCAGCAGCTTAGCAAACTTAGGGGGTATGAATGGCTACACCTTC
>NA|TRBV18|TRBJ2-3|TRBD1
CASSLRTGRTDTQYF
TGTGCCAGCTCACTTCGGACAGGGCGTACAGATACGCAGTATTTT
>NA|TRBV25-1|TRBJ1-1|NA
CASSALDSAFF
TGTGCCAGCAGTGCCCTGGACAGCGCTTTCTTT
>NA|TRBV5-3|TRBJ1-4|NA
CARSLRPAGVCEKLFF
TGTGCCAGAAGCTTGCGTCCGGCAGGGGTGTGTGAAAAACTGTTTTTT
>NA|TRBV7-8|TRBJ2-1|TRBD2
CASSPIGSSGRLNEQFF
TGTGCCAGCAGCCCAATAGGTTCTAGCGGGAGACTCAATGAGCAGTTCTTC
>NA|TRBV19|TRBJ2-1|NA
CASSMDSPTDNEQFF
TGTGCCAGTAGTATGGACTCCCCCACAGACAATGAGCAGTTCTTC
>NA|TRBV27|TRBJ1-2|NA
CASTQTGSAGYGYTF
TGTGCCAGCACCCAAACCGGGAGCGCTGGCTATGGCTACACCTTC
>NA|TRBV5-1|TRBJ2-1|NA
CASSLAQGANNEQFF
TGCGCCAGCAGCTTGGCACAGGGAGCCAACAATGAGCAGTTCTTC
>NA|TRBV29-1|TRBJ2-7|NA
CSVRGTSSYEQYF
TGCAGCGTTAGGGGGACCTCCTCCTACGAGCAGTACTTC
>NA|TRBV30|TRBJ1-1|TRBD1
CAWSGQGTTEAFF
TGTGCCTGGAGTGGACAGGGTACAACTGAAGCTTTCTTT
>NA|TRBV5-4|TRBJ1-2|NA
CASSLEAATGYTF
TGTGCCAGCAGCTTGGAGGCGGCCACAGGCTACACCTTC
>NA|TRBV28|TRBJ2-7|NA
CASSTEYEQYF
TGTGCCAGCAGTACTGAGTACGAGCAGTACTTC
>NA|TRBV27|TRBJ1-4|TRBD1
CASSGGQGNEKLFF
TGTGCCAGCAGTGGGGGACAGGGGAATGAAAAACTGTTTTTT
>NA|TRBV5-1|TRBJ1-1|TRBD1
CASSNRDRWEAFF
TGCGCCAGCAGCAACCGGGACAGGTGGGAAGCTTTCTTT
>once|TRBV5-4|TRBJ1-2|TRBD1
CASSLGTGVSNYGYTF
TGTGCCAGCAGCTTGGGGACAGGCGTTTCTAACTATGGCTACACCTTC
>NA|TRBV4-2|TRBJ2-5|TRBD2
CASSQAGTSGSAETQYF
TGTGCCAGCAGCCAGGCGGGGACTAGCGGGAGCGCGGAGACCCAGTACTTC
>NA|TRBV10-3|TRBJ1-5|NA
CAISESVGVGQPQHF
TGTGCCATCAGTGAGTCTGTAGGGGTCGGTCAGCCCCAGCATTTT
>NA|TRBV30|TRBJ2-7|TRBD2
CAWSMGLAEYEQYF
TGTGCCTGGAGCATGGGACTAGCGGAATACGAGCAGTACTTC
>NA|TRBV5-5|TRBJ1-1|NA
CASSFDDRWAKPEAFF
TGTGCCAGCAGCTTTGATGACCGCTGGGCCAAGCCTGAAGCTTTCTTT
>NA|TRBV27|TRBJ2-3|TRBD2
CASGVAGLAGPDTQYF
TGTGCCAGCGGCGTTGCGGGACTAGCGGGACCAGATACGCAGTATTTT
>NA|TRBV5-1|TRBJ2-7|TRBD2
CASSLGLAGRRRGYEQYF
TGCGCCAGCAGCTTGGGTCTAGCGGGGCGTCGGAGGGGGTACGAGCAGTACTTC
>many|TRBV14|TRBJ2-1|TRBD2
CASSPRGIAGLNEQFF
TGTGCCAGCAGCCCAAGGGGGATAGCGGGGCTCAATGAGCAGTTCTTC
>NA|TRBV14|TRBJ2-1|NA
CASSQTGISYNEQFF
TGTGCCAGCAGCCAAACAGGTATCTCCTACAATGAGCAGTTCTTC
>NA|TRBV4-2|TRBJ2-1|TRBD2
CASSQGTSGDNEQFF
TGTGCCAGCAGCCAAGGGACTAGCGGAGACAATGAGCAGTTCTTC
>NA|TRBV7-7|TRBJ2-5|TRBD1
CASSLGGWETQYF
TGTGCCAGCAGCCTAGGGGGCTGGGAGACCCAGTACTTC
>few|TRBV6-6|TRBJ1-1|NA
CASGGGFAEAFF
TGTGCCAGCGGCGGGGGGTTTGCGGAAGCTTTCTTT
>NA|TRBV19|TRBJ2-3|NA
CASSLTDTQYF
TGTGCCAGTAGCCTTACAGATACGCAGTATTTT
>NA|TRBV9|TRBJ2-1|TRBD2
CASSLAGANNEQFF
TGTGCCAGCAGTCTAGCGGGGGCTAACAATGAGCAGTTCTTC
>once|TRBV7-9|TRBJ1-5|NA
CASSGAGGDQPQHF
TGTGCCAGCAGTGGGGCGGGGGGGGATCAGCCCCAGCATTTT
>NA|TRBV4-2|TRBJ2-3|TRBD2
CASSHSGSGRDTQYF
TGTGCCAGCAGCCATAGTGGTAGCGGGAGAGATACGCAGTATTTT
>NA|TRBV11-1|TRBJ2-3|TRBD2
CASSQPAGGNTDTQYF
TGTGCCAGCAGCCAACCAGCGGGAGGAAACACAGATACGCAGTATTTT
>few|TRBV19|TRBJ2-6|TRBD1
CASIGQGGPSVSGANVLTF
TGTGCCAGTATCGGACAGGGAGGCCCTTCGGTATCTGGGGCCAACGTCCTGACTTTC
>NA|TRBV28|TRBJ2-5|NA
CASSLFLGAETQYF
TGTGCCAGCAGTTTATTTCTGGGGGCGGAGACCCAGTACTTC
>NA|TRBV2|TRBJ2-2|NA
CASSQSPANTGELFF
TGTGCCAGCAGTCAAAGCCCGGCGAACACCGGGGAGCTGTTTTTT
>NA|TRBV18|TRBJ1-1|TRBD1
CASSQGQGAWMSTEAFF
TGTGCCAGCTCACAGGGACAGGGGGCCTGGATGAGTACTGAAGCTTTCTTT
>NA|TRBV4-2|TRBJ2-1|NA
CASSQGDSPGSDEQFF
TGTGCCAGCAGCCAAGGGGATAGCCCAGGGTCCGATGAGCAGTTCTTC
>few|TRBV19|TRBJ1-1|TRBD1
CASRTGGAYTEAFF
TGTGCCAGTAGGACAGGGGGCGCGTATACTGAAGCTTTCTTT